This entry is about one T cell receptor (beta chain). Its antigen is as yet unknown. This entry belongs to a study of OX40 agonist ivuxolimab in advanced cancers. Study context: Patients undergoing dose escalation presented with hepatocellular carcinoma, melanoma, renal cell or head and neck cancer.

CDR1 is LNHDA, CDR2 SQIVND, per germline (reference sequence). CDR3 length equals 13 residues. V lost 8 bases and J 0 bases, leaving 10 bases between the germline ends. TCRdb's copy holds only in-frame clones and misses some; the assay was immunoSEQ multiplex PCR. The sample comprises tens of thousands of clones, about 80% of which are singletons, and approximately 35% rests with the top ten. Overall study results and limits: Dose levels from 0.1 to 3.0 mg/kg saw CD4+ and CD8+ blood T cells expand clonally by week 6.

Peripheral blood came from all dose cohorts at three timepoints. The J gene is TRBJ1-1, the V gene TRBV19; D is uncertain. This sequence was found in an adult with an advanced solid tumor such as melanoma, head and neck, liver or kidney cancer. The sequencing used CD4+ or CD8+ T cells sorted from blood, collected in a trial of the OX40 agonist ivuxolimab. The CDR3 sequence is CASETRMNTEAFF. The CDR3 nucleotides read TGTGCCAGTGAGACTCGAATGAACACTGAAGCTTTCTTT.